The 9 T cell receptor beta chains presented below share a single source sample, sequenced in a study of graft-versus-host responses after intestinal transplantation. Antigens of these TCRs are unknown. Sequencing was performed with immunoSEQ multiplex PCR; in TCRdb, only in-frame clones are kept and a portion is missing. Here the sample spans 100,000 or so clones, roughly 87% being singletons. The sequences come from unstimulated CD4+ T cells sorted from spleen or lymph node cells, collected before transplant. All receptors come from a human donor who was the organ donor for an intestinal transplant.

Details on this clone: The same CDR3 can be traced to other DNA sequences in this sample. The J gene is TRBJ1-1, the V gene TRBV5-1; maybe TRBD1 (6 bases). V lost 4 bases and J 1 base, leaving 8 bases between the germline ends. The CDR3 runs to 13 residues. Germline values: CDR1 SGHRS, CDR2 YFSETQ. The CDR3 coding sequence is TGCGCCAGCAGCCGACAGGAGAACACTGAAGCTTTCTTT. It yields the protein CASSRQENTEAFF.

The chain employs TRBV30 and TRBJ1-2, with TRBD1 matching 10 bases. From germline, CDR1 is GTSNPN and CDR2 SVGIG (reference sequence). The CDR3 has 14 residues. Unmatched junction bases numbered 1, after V lost 1 base and J lost 2 bases. CDR3 amino acids: CAWSADRGNYGYTF. CDR3 sequence (DNA): TGTGCCTGGAGTGCGGACAGGGGGAACTATGGCTACACCTTC.

This rearrangement joins TRBV5-5 to TRBJ1-1; 12 nucleotides match TRBD1. Germline-derived CDR1 and CDR2 are SGHKS and YYEKEE (reference sequence). With 3 bases clipped from V and 4 bases from J, the junction kept 7 bases outside the gene matches. The CDR3 runs 16 residues. The DNA for the CDR3 is TGTGCCAGCAGCTGGGGGACAGGGGGCTTCGCCACTGAAGCTTTCTTT. It encodes CASSWGTGGFATEAFF.

The chain combines TRBV5-1 with TRBJ1-1, with a tentative D call TRBD1 (6 bases). Trimming pared 1 base from V and 7 bases from J, leaving 14 bases between. Germline V CDR1 and CDR2: SGHRS, YFSETQ. CDR3 length equals 14 residues. In nucleotides, the CDR3 is TGCGCCAGCAGCTTGTCGGGGACAATAGGTGAAGCTTTCTTT. Translated: CASSLSGTIGEAFF.

In this sample, this clone turned up a few times. The chain has TRBV4-2 and TRBJ1-2; D remains unclear. Trimming took 0 bases from V and 4 from J, leaving 3 bases between them. CDR3 length equals 12 residues. Germline CDR1 is LGHNA and CDR2 is YNFKEQ. The CDR3 DNA is TGTGCCAGCAGCCAAGACCGCTATGGCTACACCTTC. It yields the protein CASSQDRYGYTF.

CDR3 sequence reads: CAWSPWTATLSGNTIYF. DNA of the CDR3: TGTGCCTGGAGTCCTTGGACAGCCACCCTCTCTGGAAACACCATATATTTT. The rearrangement links TRBV30 to TRBJ1-3; tentative D call: TRBD1 (6 bases). With 2 bases removed from V and 0 bases from J, the gap between germline ends came to 17 bases. Per germline, CDR1 GTSNPN and CDR2 SVGIG (reference sequence). This CDR3 comprises 17 residues.

The genes are TRBV5-1 and TRBJ2-5, with D tentatively TRBD2 (5 bases). Germline CDR1 reads SGHRS; CDR2 reads YFSETQ. Trimming removed 3 bases at V and 5 bases at J, with 11 bases between. CDR3 length: 13 residues. The DNA for the CDR3 is TGCGCCAGCAGCTCTATAGCGCAGGAGACCCAGTACTTC. Translated, it gives CASSSIAQETQYF.

The J gene is TRBJ1-1, the V gene TRBV5-8, with 9 bases matching TRBD1. Germline trimming cut 4 bases from V and 1 base from J; bases unmatched to any gene: 2. The CDR3 covers 14 residues. Germline V CDR1 and CDR2: SGHTS, YDEGEE. The CDR3 loop is CASSGGQGNTEAFF. CDR3 nucleotide sequence: TGTGCCAGCAGCGGGGGACAGGGGAACACTGAAGCTTTCTTT.

This chain uses TRBV6-5 with TRBJ1-6; D remains ambiguous. V was cut by 6 bases and J by 6 bases, with 12 bases left in between. This CDR3 has 14 amino acids. The germline V gene encodes CDR1 MNHEY and CDR2 SVGAGI. DNA for the CDR3: TGTGCCAGCAGACCACAGAGATTTAATTCACCCCTCCACTTT. Translation: CASRPQRFNSPLHF.